This T cell receptor (beta chain) came from a study of cytomegalovirus exposure and HLA in healthy donors. This PCR relied on a set of 60 Vbeta primers and 13 Jbeta primers. Assay: immunoSEQ multiplex PCR; the TCRdb copy retains only in-frame clones and omits some. Here the sample spans 200,000 to 250,000 clones, around nine tenths being singletons. V was clipped by 7 bases and J by 5 bases, with 15 bases between them. Per germline, CDR1 LNHDA and CDR2 SQIVND (reference sequence). CDR3 length: 14 amino acids. About this clone: Its matching antigen is unknown.

Study-wide results and caveats: Some TCR beta chains (over 150 of them) were listed as cytomegalovirus-associated.

This chain connects TRBV19 to TRBJ1-5, with D uncertain. The sequence was obtained from a woman aged 18-29 years in good health and CMV-seronegative. Sequencing was done on a sample of PBMCs. This CDR3 reads CASTRRAVYQPQHF. DNA for the CDR3: TGTGCCAGTACCCGGCGGGCGGTCTATCAGCCCCAGCATTTT.